This T cell receptor beta chain was obtained from a study of Tregs in tolerant kidney transplant recipients. Study-wide results and limits: For some patients, primers changed over time, blocking nucleotide-level comparison. The most relevant donor-specific Treg TCRbeta repertoire apparently came from expansion with activated donor B cells. The small number of patients limits these findings pending further validation. Tolerant patients' donor-specific Tregs expanded beyond overall Tregs, suggesting antigen-driven growth.

In the case of this clone: Its antigen is still unknown.

This CDR3 comprises 13 residues. Germline lookup yields CDR1 MDHEN and CDR2 SYDVKM. V lost 4 bases, J lost 5 bases, and 9 bases lay in between. The nonmyeloablative bone marrow transplants came from related graft donors, with transient mixed chimerism. Sequencing used immunoSEQ multiplex PCR; TCRdb keeps in-frame clones, though not all of them. The sample shows some 50,000 clones, roughly 90% of them seen only once. Sample: CD8+ T cells from blood (PBMCs), taken 12 months after the transplant. The TCR comes from a human patient who received a combined kidney and bone marrow transplant. These T cells may partly come from the graft donor. The chain joins TRBV28 to TRBJ2-1; D gene uncertain. The DNA of the CDR3 is TGTGCCAGCAGTTCAGGTTGGAACAATGAGCAGTTCTTC. This translates into CASSSGWNNEQFF.